The entry below describes one T cell receptor beta chain. Its cognate antigen is unknown. The repertoire was sequenced with immunoSEQ multiplex PCR; TCRdb's copy has only in-frame clones and lacks some. The table includes 190,000 or so clones, approximately 94% detected once. The data derive from a study of T cell responses to AZD1222 COVID-19 vaccine. General study findings and limits: Nearly half of spike-specific TCRs reportedly target unmutated variant regions. Spike-specific TCR breadth and depth were elevated following two AZD1222 doses.

The study pooled second doses at about 4 or about 12 weeks. The germline gives CDR1 MNHEY, CDR2 SVGEGT. The V and J ends lost 5 bases and 2 bases respectively, with 14 bases between them. The CDR3 sequence is 15 residues long. The clonotype comes from an adult who received the AZD1222 COVID-19 vaccine. Sequencing used peripheral blood, obtained 28 days after the second AZD1222 dose. The V and J genes are TRBV6-2 or TRBV6-3 and TRBJ2-3; D gene unclear. Written as DNA, the CDR3 is TGTGCCAGCAGTCAGACCTCACGCTACACAGATACGCAGTATTTT. It is translated as CASSQTSRYTDTQYF.